This passage covers 6 T cell receptor beta chains from one sample sequenced in a study of blood T cell repertoires in COVID-19. This table comes from immunoSEQ multiplex PCR, and its TCRdb copy is limited to in-frame clones, with some not included. The sample shows roughly 200,000 clones, about 76% of them seen only once. Specimen: peripheral blood. The receptors were sampled from a woman in her forties or fifties with active or convalescent COVID-19.

J is TRBJ1-2 and V is TRBV7-3; TRBD1 aligns across 8 bases. Germline V lookup: CDR1 SGHTA, CDR2 FQGTGA. This CDR3 has 14 residues. Trimming removed 2 bases from V and 6 bases from J; junction bases left unmatched: 5. CDR3 nucleotides: TGTGCCAGCAGCTTAGGAGGACAGGGAGATGGCTACACCTTC. Translating gives CASSLGGQGDGYTF.

The chain employs TRBV28 and TRBJ2-5; tentatively, D is TRBD2 (5 bases). Trimming shortened V by 8 bases and J by 5 bases, and 9 bases separated the two germline ends. The CDR3 runs to 11 residues. Germline V CDR1 and CDR2: MDHEN, SYDVKM. CDR3 coding DNA: TGTGCCAGCGGACTCTGGGAGACCCAGTACTTC. Amino acid sequence: CASGLWETQYF.

The V call is TRBV6-5, the J call TRBJ1-5; the D is unclear. Germline-derived CDR1 and CDR2 are MNHEY and SVGAGI. V gave up 5 bases and J gave up 0 bases, with 5 bases separating them. This CDR3 region has 13 residues. The CDR3 spells CASSRYSNQPQHF. The CDR3 DNA sequence: TGTGCCAGCAGTCGGTATAGCAATCAGCCCCAGCATTTT.

CDR3 sequence: CASSSYTGGRNTEAFF. The DNA of the CDR3 is TGTGCCAGCAGTTCCTACACAGGGGGCCGAAACACTGAAGCTTTCTTT. V and J are TRBV6-5 and TRBJ1-1; 9 nucleotides line up with TRBD1. This CDR3 spans 16 amino acids. From germline, CDR1 is MNHEY and CDR2 SVGAGI. V was pared by 4 bases and J by 2 bases, with 8 bases of the junction left unmatched.

This clone was picked up a small number of times. The V gene is TRBV12-3 or TRBV12-4, the J gene TRBJ2-3; unclear D gene. The CDR3 is 13 amino acids. The V gene lost 7 bases and the J gene lost 1 base, with 9 bases spanning the gap. The CDR3 sequence is CASTGVRTDTQYF. The DNA for the CDR3 is TGTGCCAGCACCGGTGTCCGCACAGATACGCAGTATTTT.

The chain combines TRBV19 with TRBJ2-3, with 9 bases lining up with TRBD2. Germline CDR1 LNHDA, CDR2 SQIVND (reference sequence). This CDR3 is 15 amino acids long. Trimming took 5 bases from V and 4 from J; bases not matched to a gene: 7. CDR3 coding DNA: TGTGCCAGTAGTCTAGCGGGAATCAGCGCAGATACGCAGTATTTT. This gives the protein CASSLAGISADTQYF.